The TCR beta chain described here comes from a study of OX40 agonist ivuxolimab in advanced cancers. As for the study in general: Eligibility rules accepted prior anti-PD-1, anti-PD-L1 or anti-CTLA-4 therapy, and under 45% had some. Study-level points and caveats: Not determined was the antigen specificity of the expanded peripheral T cells. The mean number of expanded clones was higher in CD8+ T cells than in CD4+. Circulating CD4+ and CD8+ T cells showed clonal expansion by week 6 at 0.1 to 3.0 mg/kg.

Notes on this clone: Antigen unknown.

Per the germline V gene, CDR1 is SNHLY and CDR2 is FYNNEI. The CDR3 length is 10 residues. With 4 bases removed from V and 8 bases from J, the gap between germline ends came to 2 bases. Data came from immunoSEQ multiplex PCR; TCRdb stores just in-frame clones and leaves some out. The table records some 50,000 clones, roughly 84% of them present only once. The chain recombines TRBV2 with TRBJ1-4; D ambiguous. The receptor's source is an adult with an advanced solid tumor such as melanoma, head and neck, liver or kidney cancer. Source: CD4+ or CD8+ T cells sorted from blood, taken in a trial of the OX40 agonist ivuxolimab. The CDR3 spells CASSAEKLFF. The CDR3, as DNA: TGTGCCAGCAGTGCGGAAAAACTGTTTTTT.